Presented here are 25 T cell receptor beta chains from one specimen sequenced in a study of T cell responses to AZD1222 COVID-19 vaccine. Data came from immunoSEQ multiplex PCR; TCRdb stores just in-frame clones and leaves some out. The table records about 170,000 clones, 70% to 90% of them present only once. The sequencing used peripheral blood, collected 28 days after the second AZD1222 dose. These receptors originate from an adult who received the AZD1222 COVID-19 vaccine.

The chain is built from TRBV7-2 and TRBJ2-1; D perhaps matches TRBD2 (6 bases). CDR3 length: 14 amino acids. Trimming left V 4 bases short and J 6 bases short, with 13 bases between. Germline CDR1 and CDR2: SGHTA and FQGNSA. The CDR3 region has the DNA TGTGCCAGCAGCTACGTAGCGGACGTCAATGAGCAGTTCTTC. Protein: CASSYVADVNEQFF.

CDR3 DNA sequence: TGTGCCAGCAGTGAATGGAGGGCCCCAGTAAACTATGGCTACACCTTC. Translating gives CASSEWRAPVNYGYTF. The V and J genes are TRBV6-1 and TRBJ1-2; D call uncertain. The V end was cut by 2 bases, the J end by 2 bases, with 15 bases between. This CDR3 region has 16 residues. The germline CDR1 and CDR2 sequences are MNHNS and SASEGT.

The chain links TRBV5-1 to TRBJ2-7; 10 bases are shared with TRBD1. Looked up from germline, CDR1 is SGHRS and CDR2 is YFSETQ. This CDR3 comprises 12 residues. J gave up 7 bases and V 4 bases, and 2 bases lay outside the gene matches. DNA of the CDR3: TGCGCCAGCAGCGACAGGGGGCTGGAGCAGTACTTC. Its translation is CASSDRGLEQYF. Combining the CDR3 with reference TRBV5-1 and TRBJ2-7 gives the whole variable domain KAGVTQTPRYLIKTRGQQVTLSCSPISGHRSVSWYQQTPGQGLQFLFEYFSETQRNKGNFPGRFSGRQFSNSRSEMNVSTLELGDSALYLCASSDRGLEQYFGPGTRLTVT.

V and J are TRBV5-5 and TRBJ2-5; D possibly corresponds to TRBD2 (7 bases). The germline V and J ends were trimmed by 0 bases and 2 bases, with 20 bases remaining between them. CDR1 and CDR2 (germline): SGHKS, YYEKEE (reference sequence). This CDR3 has 18 amino acids. CDR3 in amino acids: CASSLEGGDRRRQETQYF. The CDR3 DNA is TGTGCCAGCAGCTTGGAAGGGGGGGACCGACGGCGACAAGAGACCCAGTACTTC.

J is TRBJ2-3 and V is TRBV2; 7 positions agree with TRBD2. This CDR3 is built from 12 residues. Germline CDR1 SNHLY, CDR2 FYNNEI. Unmatched junction bases numbered 4, after V lost 6 bases and J lost 7 bases. CDR3: CASRGDYYTQYF. The CDR3 DNA reads as TGTGCCAGCAGAGGGGACTATTATACGCAGTATTTT.

V and J are TRBV19 and TRBJ2-3, with a tentative D call TRBD1 (5 bases). Looked up from germline, CDR1 is LNHDA and CDR2 is SQIVND (reference sequence). This CDR3 has 14 residues. Trimming left V 3 bases short and J 6 bases short, with 13 bases between. The CDR3 DNA is TGTGCCAGTAGTATCGGTGCAGGGTCGGATACGCAGTATTTT. It yields the protein CASSIGAGSDTQYF.

The V and J genes are TRBV10-3 and TRBJ2-3; D unclear. The CDR3 sequence is 14 residues long. V was shortened by 2 bases and J by 1 base, with 7 bases between the two germline ends. Germline CDR1 is ENHRY and CDR2 is SYGVKD. CDR3 DNA sequence: TGTGCCATCAGTGAGGGCCACCGCACAGATACGCAGTATTTT. Translating gives CAISEGHRTDTQYF.

V gene TRBV4-1 combines with J gene TRBJ2-7; TRBD1 aligns across 7 bases. Germline V CDR1 and CDR2: MGHRA, YSYEKL. CDR3 length: 15 residues. With V trimmed by 0 bases and J by 4 bases, 6 bases remained unmatched. The CDR3 DNA reads as TGCGCCAGCAGCCAAGATCGGGGCAGGGGGTACGAGCAGTACTTC. The encoded protein is CASSQDRGRGYEQYF.

V gene TRBV29-1 combines with J gene TRBJ2-5; 8 bases fit TRBD2. This CDR3 region has 15 residues. After removal of 3 bases from V and 6 bases from J, the junction contained 12 bases not matched to a gene. The germline CDR1 and CDR2 sequences are SQVTM and ANQGSEA. The CDR3 spells CSVEGSAGGYQTQYF. CDR3 bases: TGCAGCGTTGAGGGGTCTGCGGGGGGTTACCAGACCCAGTACTTC.

The V gene is TRBV21-1, the J gene TRBJ2-5; TRBD1, the D gene given by the table, was not confirmed from the DNA. TRBV21-1 is termed a pseudogene. This CDR3 has 15 residues. CDR3 DNA: TGTGCCAGCAGCAAGCCCGGGACAGGCCAAGAGACCCAGTACTTC. Encoded protein: CASSKPGTGQETQYF.

This clone was observed a single time. The rearrangement joins TRBV3-1 (or the pseudogene TRBV3-2) to TRBJ1-1; TRBD1 matches at 8 bases. CDR3 length: 15 residues. The V segment lost 4 bases and the J segment 4 bases; nucleotides outside the gene matches: 8. In germline, CDR1 is LGHDT, CDR2 YNNKEL (reference sequence). In nucleotides, the CDR3 is TGTGCCAGCAGCCGAGGGGACAGGCTGGGCACTGAAGCTTTCTTT. Protein product: CASSRGDRLGTEAFF.

J is TRBJ1-4 and V is TRBV4-2, with 9 bases that match TRBD1. The CDR3 spans 16 residues. With V trimmed by 0 bases and J by 5 bases, 4 bases remained unmatched. Germline values: CDR1 LGHNA, CDR2 YNFKEQ. The DNA for the CDR3 is TGTGCCAGCAGCCAAGAGAAGGGGACAGGGAATGAAAAACTGTTTTTT. It translates to CASSQEKGTGNEKLFF.

The gene calls are TRBV18 and TRBJ1-5; D ambiguous. The CDR3 consists of 15 residues. The germline V gene has CDR1 KGHSH and CDR2 LQKENI. V was pared by 2 bases and J by 0 bases, with 8 bases between. The CDR3: CASSPKSYSNQPQHF. DNA for the CDR3: TGTGCCAGCTCACCAAAGAGTTATAGCAATCAGCCCCAGCATTTT.

The V and J genes are TRBV2 and TRBJ1-2, with D possibly being TRBD1 (5 bases). Germline V gene lookup returns CDR1 SNHLY and CDR2 FYNNEI. V was cut by 6 bases and J by 4 bases, with 15 bases left in between. The CDR3 sequence is 14 residues long. CDR3 nucleotide sequence: TGTGCCAGCAGGGACTGGGGGTTAGTCTATGGCTACACCTTC. As protein: CASRDWGLVYGYTF.

This clone was counted a single time. V gene TRBV5-1 combines with J gene TRBJ1-3; D gene unclear. The germline V gene encodes CDR1 SGHRS and CDR2 YFSETQ. This CDR3 is built from 13 residues. Between the trimmed V and J ends, which lost 1 base and 4 bases, there was a span of 6 bases. CDR3 in DNA: TGCGCCAGCAGCTTGTCACCAGGAAACACCATATATTTT. Amino acids: CASSLSPGNTIYF.

This chain joins TRBV7-8 and TRBJ1-3, with D perhaps matching TRBD1 (5 bases). The CDR3 extends over 15 amino acids. The V and J ends lost 4 bases and 0 bases respectively, with 10 bases between them. Germline V gene lookup returns CDR1 SGHVS and CDR2 FQNEAQ. The CDR3 region is CASSSQESSGNTIYF. The CDR3 nucleotides read TGTGCCAGCAGCTCACAGGAGAGCTCTGGAAACACCATATATTTT.

The chain combines TRBV5-1 with TRBJ2-5; the match to TRBD2 covers 10 bases. Per germline, CDR1 SGHRS and CDR2 YFSETQ. J gave up 4 bases and V 3 bases, and 3 bases lay outside the gene matches. The CDR3 contains 14 residues. The CDR3 DNA reads TGCGCCAGCAGCTATAGCGGGGGGCGAGAGACCCAGTACTTC. Its translation: CASSYSGGRETQYF. The variable domain in full, completed from reference TRBV5-1 and TRBJ2-5, reads KAGVTQTPRYLIKTRGQQVTLSCSPISGHRSVSWYQQTPGQGLQFLFEYFSETQRNKGNFPGRFSGRQFSNSRSEMNVSTLELGDSALYLCASSYSGGRETQYFGPGTRLLVL.

J is TRBJ1-4 and V is TRBV9, with 10 nucleotides matching TRBD1. The V gene's germline CDR1 is SGDLS and CDR2 YYNGEE. The CDR3 runs to 13 residues. The J segment lost 12 bases and the V segment lost 4 bases, leaving 6 bases of the junction unmatched. DNA for the CDR3: TGTGCCAGCAGCACAGGACAGGGGGAGGAACTGTTTTTT. This sequence encodes CASSTGQGEELFF.

The chain couples TRBV5-1 to TRBJ1-1; D gene unclear. The CDR3 is made up of 14 amino acids. CDR1 and CDR2 (germline): SGHRS, YFSETQ. Trimming took 1 base from V and 0 from J, leaving 7 bases between them. The CDR3 DNA sequence: TGCGCCAGCAGCTTGACAGATATGAACACTGAAGCTTTCTTT. Translation gives CASSLTDMNTEAFF.

This clone was recorded at least ten times. The chain has TRBV3-1 (or the pseudogene TRBV3-2) and TRBJ1-2; 9 positions agree with TRBD1. Germline V gene data show CDR1 as LGHDT and CDR2 as YNNKEL (reference sequence). Trimming took 5 bases from V and 1 from J; bases not matched to a gene: 11. This CDR3 is 17 amino acids long. In DNA, the CDR3 is TGTGCCAGCAGCACCCGGACAGGGGAAGGGGTTAACTATGGCTACACCTTC. Amino acids: CASSTRTGEGVNYGYTF.

The chain combines TRBV27 with TRBJ1-2; TRBD1 might be the D (5 bases). CDR1 is MNHEY, CDR2 SMNVEV, per germline (reference sequence). Between the trimmed V and J ends, which lost 0 bases and 8 bases, there was a span of 16 bases. This CDR3 comprises 15 residues. The CDR3 sequence: CASSLSGGQGTGYTF. In nucleotides, the CDR3 is TGTGCCAGCAGTTTATCCGGCGGACAAGGTACCGGCTACACCTTC.

The V gene is TRBV7-2, the J gene TRBJ1-1; 10 bases are shared with TRBD1. The CDR3 totals 15 residues. Per the germline V gene, CDR1 is SGHTA and CDR2 is FQGNSA. V was clipped by 4 bases and J by 7 bases; unmatched bases: 9. CDR3 sequence: CASSSRTGGFNEAFF. CDR3 bases: TGTGCCAGCAGCTCCCGGACAGGGGGGTTCAATGAAGCTTTCTTT.

V and J are TRBV30 and TRBJ1-2, with 8 bases fitting TRBD1. J lost 8 bases, V lost 5 bases, and 13 bases had no gene match. The CDR3 consists of 14 residues. Germline lookup yields CDR1 GTSNPN and CDR2 SVGIG (reference sequence). In DNA, the CDR3 is TGTGCCTGGTTGCAGGGGGCGCAGAGGGGGGGCTACACCTTC. Protein sequence: CAWLQGAQRGGYTF.

This clone was recorded many times. The gene calls are TRBV30 and TRBJ1-2; 8 bases align to TRBD1. The length of the CDR3 is 18 residues. The germline V gene has CDR1 GTSNPN and CDR2 SVGIG (reference sequence). Germline trimming cut 3 bases from V and 3 bases from J; bases unmatched to any gene: 18. CDR3 nucleotides: TGTGCCTGGAGGCACAACTCCAGGGGGCTAGGGATGTACTATGGCTACACCTTC. As protein: CAWRHNSRGLGMYYGYTF.

The rearrangement uses TRBV5-1 and TRBJ1-1; D may be TRBD1 (6 bases). The germline V and J ends were trimmed by 3 bases and 1 base, with 22 bases remaining between them. This CDR3 contains 18 residues. The germline V gene encodes CDR1 SGHRS and CDR2 YFSETQ. As DNA, the CDR3 is TGCGCCAGCAGCTGGAGTGTGGGGGGCGCGCGGAGGAACACTGAAGCTTTCTTT. Protein: CASSWSVGGARRNTEAFF.